This T cell receptor beta chain stems from a study of monozygotic twins with inflammatory bowel disease. Each sample had eight separate cDNA synthesis reactions. No DNA is given; TCRdb re-called the 5' RACE reads and lists each CDR3 protein once. This sample contains 150,000 to 200,000 distinct CDR3 sequences. Germline V gene data show CDR1 as SGHDN and CDR2 as FVKESK. The CDR3 is made up of 15 amino acids. This receptor was obtained from a human donor with ulcerative colitis or Crohn's disease, or a healthy co-twin of an affected twin (not recorded which). This chain uses TRBV14 with TRBJ2-7; TCRdb lists TRBD2, though no DNA is available to test this call. The material sequenced was blood. The CDR3 is CASSLWTSGSDEQYF.